The clone carrying this T cell receptor (beta chain) was observed a few times. As yet, its antigen is unknown. This sample was included in a study of cytomegalovirus exposure and HLA in healthy donors. Study-level points and caveats: Rare sequences made up most TCRs, while some public TCRs were found in many donors.

The CDR3 sequence is 16 residues long. CDR1 and CDR2 (germline): MGHRA, YSYEKL. J lost 3 bases, V lost 1 base, and 3 bases had no gene match. This PCR relied on a set of 60 Vbeta primers and 13 Jbeta primers. Clones were sequenced by immunoSEQ multiplex PCR, and TCRdb holds only the in-frame ones, with some missing. The sample lists roughly 80,000 clones; about two thirds were seen once. The clonotype was recovered from a woman aged 45-65 years in good health and CMV-seropositive. The chain couples TRBV4-1 to TRBJ2-3; 11 bases match TRBD2. Sequenced sample: PBMCs. The chain's CDR3 is CASSQVAGGITDTQYF. DNA for the CDR3: TGCGCCAGCAGCCAAGTAGCGGGAGGGATTACAGATACGCAGTATTTT.